This TCR beta chain was sequenced during a study of a mutant IDH1 vaccine in newly diagnosed glioma. The method was immunoSEQ multiplex PCR; TCRdb's version includes in-frame clones alone and lacks a portion of them. The repertoire has around 62,000 clones, about nine tenths of them found once; the top ten carry 1.9%. Germline CDR1 reads MNHEY; CDR2 reads SVGAGI. This CDR3 has 15 residues. V lost 5 bases and J 2 bases, leaving 10 bases between the germline ends. Documented time point: week 11, during vaccination. Vaccination used 300 ug of mutant IDH1 20-mer peptide per dose, with topical imiquimod. Tumors from donors were new WHO grade 3 or 4 IDH1-mutant astrocytomas with ATRX loss. This clone was seen just once. Its specificity is not known.

The TCR comes from a man aged 40-49 years with glioma. The sample in question was PBMCs, obtained from a glioma patient whose treatment included an IDH1 peptide vaccine. The chain links TRBV6-5 to TRBJ1-6, with D possibly TRBD1 on 5 matching bases. CDR3 in DNA: TGTGCCAGCAGTGCGACAGAGCCCTATAATTCACCCCTCCACTTT. Protein: CASSATEPYNSPLHF.